The 25 T cell receptor beta chains below come from one sample, sequenced in a study of shared clonotypes between healthy human individuals. CD8 cells regarded as naive lacked CD45RO, were positively chosen for CCR7, and omitted terminally differentiated effector memory CD45RA+ cells. Clones were read by immunoSEQ multiplex PCR, and TCRdb kept only the in-frame ones, dropping some. The sample has 800,000 to 950,000 clones, just over 95% seen once. The specimen sequenced was naive CD8+ T cells sorted from blood. All receptors derive from a man aged 25-45 years in good health.

This clone was observed a single time. This chain connects TRBV10-2 to TRBJ1-2; tentatively, D is TRBD1 (5 bases). CDR3 length: 13 amino acids. Germline CDR1 is WSHSY and CDR2 is SAAADI. The V gene lost 5 bases and the J gene lost 2 bases, with 9 bases spanning the gap. The CDR3 loop reads CASSPTGNYGYTF. CDR3 bases: TGCGCCAGCAGTCCCACAGGAAACTATGGCTACACCTTC.

The gene calls are TRBV30 and TRBJ2-7, with 12 bases aligning to TRBD1. The germline gives CDR1 GTSNPN, CDR2 SVGIG (reference sequence). The CDR3 runs to 14 residues. With V trimmed by 4 bases and J by 4 bases, 5 bases remained unmatched. The CDR3 bases are TGTGCCTGGACAAGGGACAGGGGGCTTTACGAGCAGTACTTC. Translating it yields CAWTRDRGLYEQYF.

Written as DNA, the CDR3 is TGTGCCTGGAGTTTCGGGCTAGCGGCCGGGGAGCTGTTTTTT. Translated, it gives CAWSFGLAAGELFF. J is TRBJ2-2 and V is TRBV30; 7 nucleotides line up with TRBD2. The germline V gene has CDR1 GTSNPN and CDR2 SVGIG (reference sequence). V trimming: 2 bases; J trimming: 6 bases; junction bases outside the gene matches: 6. The CDR3 is 14 residues long.

V and J are TRBV2 and TRBJ1-1; no reliable D call. CDR1 is SNHLY and CDR2 is FYNNEI in the germline V gene. The CDR3 is 15 amino acids. V shed 3 bases and J shed 0 bases, with 11 bases lying between them. The CDR3 protein is CASSDFPGLNTEAFF. DNA of the CDR3: TGTGCCAGCAGTGATTTTCCTGGACTGAACACTGAAGCTTTCTTT.

The chain employs TRBV19 and TRBJ2-1; no clear D gene. V was shortened by 3 bases and J by 6 bases, with 6 bases between the two germline ends. CDR3 size: 12 residues. Germline V CDR1 and CDR2: LNHDA, SQIVND (reference sequence). The CDR3 protein is CASSISANEQFF. The DNA for the CDR3 is TGTGCCAGTAGTATCTCTGCCAATGAGCAGTTCTTC.

The chain combines TRBV7-6 with TRBJ2-7; D tentatively fits TRBD1 or TRBD2 (5 bases each). The CDR3 is made up of 14 amino acids. The V and J ends lost 5 bases and 5 bases respectively, with 16 bases between them. Germline lookup yields CDR1 SGHVS and CDR2 FNYEAQ. The CDR3 is CASSQTGPKDEQYF. The CDR3 bases are TGTGCCAGCAGCCAAACGGGACCTAAGGACGAGCAGTACTTC. The full variable domain, with the rest looked up from reference TRBV7-6 and TRBJ2-7, is GAGVSQSPRYKVTKRGQDVALRCDPISGHVSLYWYRQALGQGPEFLTYFNYEAQQDKSGLPNDRFSAERPEGSISTLTIQRTEQRDSAMYRCASSQTGPKDEQYFGPGTRLTVT.

The chain has TRBV6-1 and TRBJ2-7, with 8 nucleotides matching TRBD1. CDR1 MNHNS and CDR2 SASEGT come from the germline V gene. This CDR3 is built from 15 residues. V shed 2 bases and J 3 bases; nucleotides not matched to a gene: 6. Here the CDR3 reads CASSETWTGIYEQYF. DNA for the CDR3: TGTGCCAGCAGTGAAACCTGGACAGGGATCTACGAGCAGTACTTC.

V gene TRBV11-2 combines with J gene TRBJ2-1; 13 bases align to TRBD2. Trimming took 5 bases from V and 7 from J; bases not matched to a gene: 5. The CDR3 contains 15 residues. Per the germline V gene, CDR1 is SGHAT and CDR2 is FQNNGV. CDR3 amino acids: CASSRTSGSRNEQFF. In DNA, the CDR3 is TGTGCCAGCAGCCGGACTAGCGGGAGCAGAAATGAGCAGTTCTTC.

V usage is TRBV7-2 and J usage is TRBJ2-7; 8 nucleotides line up with TRBD2. The CDR3 consists of 14 residues. Germline V CDR1 and CDR2: SGHTA, FQGNSA. After removal of 8 bases from V and 3 bases from J, the junction contained 9 bases not matched to a gene. This CDR3 reads CASAQRELRYEQYF. The CDR3 coding sequence is TGTGCCAGCGCGCAGCGGGAGCTCCGCTACGAGCAGTACTTC.

The rearrangement links TRBV29-1 to TRBJ2-7; 10 nucleotides match TRBD1. V lost 8 bases and J lost 2; bases outside the gene matches: 15. CDR3 length: 16 amino acids. Germline CDR1 and CDR2: SQVTM and ANQGSEA. CDR3 residues: CSPGGQGCSKAYEQYF. The CDR3 bases are TGCAGCCCCGGGGGACAGGGGTGTTCTAAGGCCTACGAGCAGTACTTC.

V usage is TRBV5-1 and J usage is TRBJ2-7; 8 nucleotides align to TRBD1. The CDR3 is made up of 15 amino acids. The germline gives CDR1 SGHRS, CDR2 YFSETQ. J lost 3 bases, V lost 2 bases, and 7 bases had no gene match. The CDR3 region is CASSFRTGSGYEQYF. The CDR3 nucleotides read TGCGCCAGCAGCTTCAGGACAGGGTCGGGCTACGAGCAGTACTTC.

The rearrangement uses TRBV7-9 and TRBJ1-1; no definite D call. Germline lookup yields CDR1 SEHNR and CDR2 FQNEAQ (reference sequence). V lost 0 bases, J lost 1 base, and 6 bases lay in between. CDR3 length: 14 amino acids. CDR3 sequence: CASSLANKNTEAFF. The CDR3 DNA follows: TGTGCCAGCAGCTTAGCAAACAAGAACACTGAAGCTTTCTTT.

The chain combines TRBV27 with TRBJ2-7; D is unclear. The V end lost 10 bases, the J end lost 1 base, and 14 bases lay between the germline ends. Germline V gene data show CDR1 as MNHEY and CDR2 as SMNVEV (reference sequence). The CDR3 runs to 13 residues. The chain's CDR3 is CATTRPFSYEQYF. CDR3 coding DNA: TGTGCCACCACGCGGCCATTTTCCTACGAGCAGTACTTC.

The rearrangement uses TRBV18 and TRBJ2-7, with 9 bases aligning to TRBD1. Germline CDR1 KGHSH, CDR2 LQKENI. The CDR3 spans 14 residues. Losses at the gene ends were 4 bases for V and 4 bases for J; bases not matched to a gene: 5. CDR3 coding DNA: TGTGCCAGCTCACTGGCGGACAGGGGTTACGAGCAGTACTTC. It encodes CASSLADRGYEQYF.

V usage is TRBV6-5 and J usage is TRBJ2-7; D is possibly TRBD2 (6 bases). The length of the CDR3 is 14 residues. Germline V gene sequence: CDR1 MNHEY, CDR2 SVGAGI. Trimming stripped 5 bases from V and 4 bases from J, with 15 bases between. CDR3 sequence (DNA): TGTGCCAGCAGTGCCGCGGGACCAATATACGAGCAGTACTTC. It codes for CASSAAGPIYEQYF.

The CDR3 loop is CASSQDRTYEQYF. The CDR3 DNA sequence: TGTGCCAGCAGCCAAGACAGAACCTACGAGCAGTACTTC. The chain recombines TRBV14 with TRBJ2-7; D is unresolved. V lost 0 bases, J lost 2 bases, and 5 bases lay in between. Germline CDR1 is SGHDN and CDR2 is FVKESK. The CDR3 extends over 13 amino acids.

V and J are TRBV9 and TRBJ2-7; 10 bases are shared with TRBD2. This CDR3 has 14 residues. Germline CDR1 SGDLS, CDR2 YYNGEE. The V and J ends lost 4 bases and 4 bases, in that order; junction bases with no gene match: 5. The DNA for the CDR3 is TGTGCCAGCAGCCTAGCGGGAGAGGCGTACGAGCAGTACTTC. This sequence encodes CASSLAGEAYEQYF. Variable domain in full (rest from reference TRBV9 and TRBJ2-7): DSGVTQTPKHLITATGQRVTLRCSPRSGDLSVYWYQQSLDQGLQFLIQYYNGEERAKGNILERFSAQQFPDLHSELNLSSLELGDSALYFCASSLAGEAYEQYFGPGTRLTVT.

The chain is built from TRBV7-8 and TRBJ1-4, with 7 bases that match TRBD1. From germline, CDR1 is SGHVS and CDR2 FQNEAQ. V trimming: 0 bases; J trimming: 6 bases; junction bases outside the gene matches: 4. This CDR3 is built from 15 residues. The CDR3 bases are TGTGCCAGCAGCTTAGCGACAGGGTCGGATGAAAAACTGTTTTTT. Protein sequence: CASSLATGSDEKLFF.

The J gene is TRBJ2-7, the V gene TRBV6-1; TRBD1 aligns across 8 bases. V gave up 5 bases and J gave up 2 bases; unmatched junction bases: 8. The CDR3 sequence is 15 residues long. Germline values: CDR1 MNHNS, CDR2 SASEGT. The CDR3 DNA reads as TGTGCCAGCAGTAAGACAGGGGTTGGGCCCTACGAGCAGTACTTC. It specifies CASSKTGVGPYEQYF.

The chain couples TRBV28 to TRBJ1-2; 7 positions agree with TRBD1. This CDR3 has 16 residues. The junction had 11 bases not matched to a gene; V was cut back by 6 bases and J by 1 base. The germline V gene encodes CDR1 MDHEN and CDR2 SYDVKM. The CDR3 is CASRDMGDRYNYGYTF. DNA of the CDR3: TGTGCCAGCAGGGACATGGGGGACAGATATAACTATGGCTACACCTTC.

DNA for the CDR3: TGTGCCAGCAGTTTATACGGTGGACAGGGGTGGTACGAGCAGTACTTC. Translated: CASSLYGGQGWYEQYF. The chain uses TRBV27 and TRBJ2-7, with 9 bases lining up with TRBD1. V lost 1 base to trimming and J lost 4 bases; unmatched junction nucleotides: 8. The CDR3 spans 16 residues. Germline V gives CDR1 MNHEY, CDR2 SMNVEV (reference sequence).

The chain carries TRBV9 and TRBJ2-5; D perhaps matches TRBD1 (5 bases). Near its end, the DNA agrees better with TRBJ2-7, so the J call may be wrong. Germline V gene sequence: CDR1 SGDLS, CDR2 YYNGEE. This CDR3 is built from 14 residues. The CDR3 nucleotides read TGTGCCAGCAGCGTAGGGCTAGGGGACTACGAGCAGTACTTC. It encodes CASSVGLGDYEQYF.

In nucleotides, the CDR3 is TGTGCCAGTAGTTCTCGGGACAGGGGGCTAATGAACACTGAAGCTTTCTTT. Translation: CASSSRDRGLMNTEAFF. V is TRBV19 and J is TRBJ1-1; the match to TRBD1 covers 12 bases. V lost 5 bases, J lost 0 bases, and 7 bases stayed unmatched. The germline V gene has CDR1 LNHDA and CDR2 SQIVND (reference sequence). The CDR3 has 17 amino acids.

This chain links TRBV7-9 with TRBJ2-5, with D unclear. CDR1 and CDR2 from the germline V gene are SEHNR and FQNEAQ (reference sequence). V was pared by 1 base and J by 5 bases, with 5 bases between. This CDR3 has 12 residues. The CDR3 region is CASSLVVETQYF. CDR3 bases: TGTGCCAGCAGCTTAGTCGTCGAGACCCAGTACTTC.

This chain connects TRBV19 to TRBJ1-4; possibly TRBD1 for D (5 bases). The CDR3 totals 10 residues. CDR1 is LNHDA, CDR2 SQIVND, per germline (reference sequence). Trimming took 10 bases from V and 8 from J, leaving 8 bases between them. The CDR3 reads CATEGEKLFF. As DNA, the CDR3 is TGTGCCACCGAGGGGGAAAAACTGTTTTTT.